This record looks at one T cell receptor beta chain sequence and its context. This table comes from immunoSEQ multiplex PCR, and its TCRdb copy is limited to in-frame clones, with some not included. The table records some 300,000 clones, roughly 86% of them present only once. Adults between about 18 and 89 years of age took part from about 24 US areas. Recovery among Cohort 3 donors was established by two negative PCRs, clearance, or symptom resolution. The data were taken from a study of blood T cell repertoires in COVID-19. Overall study context: Sites across the United States, Italy and Spain contributed samples from acute and convalescent COVID-19.

V shed 2 bases, J shed 2 bases, and the junction held 11 bases outside the gene matches. Germline assignment: CDR1 MDHEN and CDR2 SYDVKM. The CDR3 extends over 20 amino acids. The chain has TRBV28 and TRBJ2-5; TRBD2 aligns across 16 bases. This clonotype originated in a woman in her 30s who had recovered from COVID-19. The sample was PBMCs or T cells enriched from blood (not recorded which). The CDR3 here is CASSLLIPGLAGGGQETQYF. The DNA for the CDR3 is TGTGCCAGCAGTTTACTCATTCCGGGACTAGCGGGAGGGGGACAAGAGACCCAGTACTTC.